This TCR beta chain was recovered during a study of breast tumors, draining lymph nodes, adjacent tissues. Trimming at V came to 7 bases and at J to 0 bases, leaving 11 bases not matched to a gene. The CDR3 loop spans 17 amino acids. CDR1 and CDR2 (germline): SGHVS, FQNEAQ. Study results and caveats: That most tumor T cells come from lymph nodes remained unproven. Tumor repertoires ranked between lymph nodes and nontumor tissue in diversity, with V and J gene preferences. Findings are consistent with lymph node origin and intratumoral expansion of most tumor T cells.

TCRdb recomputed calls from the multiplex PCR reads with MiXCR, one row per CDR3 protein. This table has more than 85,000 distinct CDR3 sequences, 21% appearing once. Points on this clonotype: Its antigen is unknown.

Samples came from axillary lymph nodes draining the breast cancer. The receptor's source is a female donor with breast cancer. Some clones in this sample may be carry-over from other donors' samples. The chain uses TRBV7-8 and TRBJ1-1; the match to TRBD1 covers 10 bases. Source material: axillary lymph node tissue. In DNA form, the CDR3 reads TGTGCCAGCACCCTAGGGGGGACAGGGGCTTTGAACACTGAAGCTTTCTTT. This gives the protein CASTLGGTGALNTEAFF.